This TCR beta chain originates from a study of CD8 T cells in ankylosing spondylitis. J gave up 5 bases and V 5 bases, and 11 bases lay outside the gene matches. The CDR3 has 16 residues. Germline assignment: CDR1 SEHNR and CDR2 FQNEAQ (reference sequence). General study results and limits: Ankylosing spondylitis blood appeared to be characterized by a TCR beta motif of eight highly homologous variants.

On this clonotype itself: Its cognate antigen is unknown.

Using its own MiXCR run on the 5' RACE reads, TCRdb lists one record per CDR3 protein. The sample yields about 750,000 distinct CDR3 sequences, 15% to 20% seen once. The chain has TRBV7-9 and TRBJ2-2, with 7 bases matching TRBD1. The specimen sequenced was blood, either unsorted or a sorted T cell fraction (not recorded which). This sequence was found in a male donor with ankylosing spondylitis. The DNA for the CDR3 is TGTGCCAGCAGCCGCACCGGGACAGCAAGTACCGGGGAGCTGTTTTTT. This gives the protein CASSRTGTASTGELFF.